The entry below describes one T cell receptor (beta chain). What it binds is not known. These data originate in a study of cytotoxic CD8 clonotypes in ibrutinib-treated CLL. Sequenced by immunoSEQ multiplex PCR; TCRdb stores in-frame clones only, minus some. The repertoire holds about 63,000 clones, with over 60% as singletons. Study-wide points: Baseline clonality exceeded age-matched healthy donors and tracked circulating CD8+ T-cell counts.

The CDR3 is made up of 15 amino acids. Per the germline V gene, CDR1 is LNHDA and CDR2 is SQIVND (reference sequence). V lost 3 bases to trimming and J lost 4 bases, with 10 bases between them. The source was PBMCs, collected after 12 months of ibrutinib treatment. The chain uses TRBV19 and TRBJ2-6, with a possible D match to TRBD2 (6 bases). The source is a human donor with chronic lymphocytic leukemia. CDR3 residues: CASSIRRAGANVLTF. CDR3 coding DNA: TGTGCCAGTAGTATTCGGAGGGCCGGGGCCAACGTCCTGACTTTC.